The 32 T cell receptor beta chains reported below all come from one sample, sequenced in a study of blood T cell repertoires in COVID-19. Only in-frame clones appear in the TCRdb table, and some are missing; sequencing was by immunoSEQ multiplex PCR. The data contain about 190,000 clones, around 84% of them singletons. The sequencing sample was made of peripheral blood. The source is a human donor in a cohort sampled during active COVID-19.

J is TRBJ2-1 and V is TRBV6-5; 12 bases agree with TRBD1. The CDR3 has 14 residues. The V gene end was trimmed by 6 bases and the J gene end by 12 bases; junction bases not matched to a gene: 9. Germline assignment: CDR1 MNHEY and CDR2 SVGAGI. The chain's CDR3 is CASRWGQGAEWQFF. In DNA, the CDR3 is TGTGCCAGCAGGTGGGGACAGGGGGCGGAATGGCAGTTCTTC.

V is TRBV6-6 and J is TRBJ1-2, with D unresolved. This CDR3 spans 15 amino acids. The germline V gene encodes CDR1 MNHNY and CDR2 SVGAGI (reference sequence). V was pared by 5 bases and J by 3 bases, with 16 bases between. The CDR3 DNA sequence: TGTGCCAGCAGTGACCCCTTCCAGGCCGACTATGGCTACACCTTC. This encodes CASSDPFQADYGYTF.

The chain links TRBV6-6 to TRBJ2-5, with D maybe TRBD2 (5 bases). The V end was cut by 0 bases, the J end by 5 bases, with 10 bases between. There are 14 residues in the CDR3. Germline V gene lookup returns CDR1 MNHNY and CDR2 SVGAGI (reference sequence). The CDR3 DNA sequence: TGTGCCAGCAGTTACTCGGCGGGCCAGGAGACCCAGTACTTC. Its translation: CASSYSAGQETQYF.

This chain joins TRBV30 and TRBJ1-6, with TRBD1 matching over 8 bases. The CDR3 consists of 17 residues. In germline, CDR1 is GTSNPN, CDR2 SVGIG (reference sequence). The V and J ends lost 2 bases and 7 bases, in that order; junction bases with no gene match: 13. This CDR3 is CAWSRTRQGLGNSPLHF. CDR3 sequence (DNA): TGTGCCTGGAGTCGAACACGACAGGGGCTGGGCAATTCACCCCTCCACTTT.

This clone has just a few counts. The chain links TRBV18 to TRBJ2-7, with 11 bases lining up with TRBD1. CDR3 length equals 14 residues. CDR1 and CDR2 from the germline V gene are KGHSH and LQKENI. Trimming removed 5 bases from V and 6 bases from J; junction bases left unmatched: 6. This chain's CDR3 is CASSAPGQGGEQYV. As DNA, the CDR3 is TGTGCCAGCTCAGCGCCGGGACAGGGGGGCGAGCAGTACGTC.

This clone was seen more than once but under ten times. The rearrangement uses TRBV24-1 and TRBJ1-2, with unresolved D. CDR1 is KGHDR, CDR2 SFDVKD, per germline. The CDR3 is made up of 13 amino acids. The germline V and J ends were trimmed by 5 bases and 4 bases, with 10 bases remaining between them. The CDR3 sequence: CATSGHTGYGYTF. CDR3 sequence (DNA): TGTGCCACCAGTGGTCATACGGGCTATGGCTACACCTTC.

The chain recombines TRBV3-1 (or the pseudogene TRBV3-2) with TRBJ2-1, with 7 bases identical to TRBD2. The germline CDR1 and CDR2 sequences are LGHDT and YNNKEL (reference sequence). V shed 4 bases and J 0 bases; nucleotides not matched to a gene: 3. The CDR3 is 15 amino acids. The CDR3 here is CASSPGLGSYNEQFF. The CDR3 DNA is TGTGCCAGCAGCCCTGGACTAGGCTCCTACAATGAGCAGTTCTTC.

The V and J genes are TRBV18 and TRBJ2-7; perhaps TRBD1 as D (6 bases). The V gene lost 4 bases and the J gene lost 3 bases, with 16 bases spanning the gap. This CDR3 is 15 amino acids long. The germline gives CDR1 KGHSH, CDR2 LQKENI. The CDR3 nucleotides read TGTGCCAGCTCACAATCAAAGGGGGAAGGCTACGAGCAGTACTTC. Its protein is CASSQSKGEGYEQYF. The entire variable domain, with the rest obtained from reference TRBV18 and TRBJ2-7, is as follows: NAGVMQNPRHLVRRRGQEARLRCSPMKGHSHVYWYRQLPEEGLKFMVYLQKENIIDESGMPKERFSAEFPKEGPSILRIQQVVRGDSAAYFCASSQSKGEGYEQYFGPGTRLTVT.

The chain has TRBV10-2 and TRBJ2-3; D is possibly TRBD2 (5 bases). The V gene lost 9 bases and the J gene lost 6 bases, with 25 bases spanning the gap. The germline V gene has CDR1 WSHSY and CDR2 SAAADI. This CDR3 is 16 amino acids long. CDR3 region: CARCRGKAEMSDTQYF. As DNA, the CDR3 is TGCGCCAGGTGCCGGGGTAAGGCGGAAATGTCCGATACGCAGTATTTT.

This clone was picked up a small number of times. The rearrangement joins TRBV5-1 to TRBJ1-5; 7 bases line up with TRBD1. This CDR3 contains 15 residues. CDR1 is SGHRS, CDR2 YFSETQ, per germline. Unmatched junction bases numbered 7, after V lost 2 bases and J lost 5 bases. The CDR3 sequence is CASSLSGTAYQPQHF. The CDR3 bases are TGCGCCAGCAGCTTATCCGGGACAGCTTATCAGCCCCAGCATTTT.

V and J are TRBV28 and TRBJ1-4; TRBD1 is a possible D gene (6 bases). Germline V gene data show CDR1 as MDHEN and CDR2 as SYDVKM. The CDR3 runs to 13 residues. Between the trimmed V and J ends, which lost 3 bases and 4 bases, there was a span of 6 bases. The CDR3 DNA reads as TGTGCCAGCAGTTTGGACAGTAATGAAAAACTGTTTTTT. Amino acid sequence: CASSLDSNEKLFF.

This chain uses TRBV4-1 with TRBJ1-4; D remains unclear. The CDR3 length is 15 residues. Trimming stripped 1 base from V and 6 bases from J, with 12 bases between. CDR1 and CDR2 (germline): MGHRA, YSYEKL. CDR3 in amino acids: CASSQGSSGDEKLFF. CDR3 coding DNA: TGCGCCAGCAGCCAAGGTTCGTCGGGTGATGAAAAACTGTTTTTT.

This sequence joins TRBV25-1 and TRBJ1-1; D call uncertain. The ends were cut back, 6 bases at V and 5 bases at J, with 16 bases in the middle. The CDR3 runs 14 residues. Germline V gives CDR1 MGHDK, CDR2 SYGVNS. In DNA form, the CDR3 reads TGTGCCAGCAGCCCCTCAGGCATGCCGACTGAAGCTTTCTTT. Encoded protein: CASSPSGMPTEAFF.

The chain employs TRBV19 and TRBJ2-1; 7 positions agree with TRBD2. After removal of 4 bases from V and 8 bases from J, the junction contained 17 bases not matched to a gene. The germline CDR1 and CDR2 sequences are LNHDA and SQIVND (reference sequence). CDR3 length equals 17 residues. CDR3 loop: CASSKPLLAGVSDEQFF. In DNA, the CDR3 is TGTGCCAGTAGTAAACCCCTTCTGGCGGGGGTTTCGGATGAGCAGTTCTTC.

The chain combines TRBV28 with TRBJ1-4; the D is unclear. V was trimmed by 3 bases and J by 6 bases, leaving 11 bases between them. Germline V gives CDR1 MDHEN, CDR2 SYDVKM. The CDR3 runs to 14 residues. The CDR3 region has the DNA TGTGCCAGCAGTTTGGCAGGCAAGGATGAAAAACTGTTTTTT. Protein product: CASSLAGKDEKLFF.

This clone was detected a few times. This chain links TRBV15 with TRBJ2-1, with D uncertain. The length of the CDR3 is 15 residues. Trimming cost V 0 bases and J 4 bases, with 10 bases left between them. Germline values: CDR1 LNHNV, CDR2 YYDKDF (reference sequence). CDR3 sequence (DNA): TGTGCCACCAGCAGAGAATCCTTCTCTTACAATGAGCAGTTCTTC. Translated: CATSRESFSYNEQFF.

This clone occurred once. The J gene is TRBJ2-2, the V gene TRBV11-3; D unclear. Trimming shortened V by 5 bases and J by 2 bases, and 15 bases separated the two germline ends. Germline V lookup: CDR1 SGHNT, CDR2 YENEEA. This CDR3 has 16 residues. The CDR3 loop is CASSGDFQTNTGELFF. CDR3 DNA sequence: TGTGCCAGCAGCGGCGACTTTCAAACTAACACCGGGGAGCTGTTTTTT.

The chain carries TRBV19 and TRBJ1-2; D gene unclear. Trimming took 6 bases from V and 4 from J, leaving 12 bases between them. Germline values: CDR1 LNHDA, CDR2 SQIVND (reference sequence). The CDR3 totals 13 residues. In nucleotides, the CDR3 is TGTGCCAGTAGCCCAGGACTGATCTATGGCTACACCTTC. Translating it yields CASSPGLIYGYTF.

This clone was counted a single time. The chain has TRBV27 and TRBJ1-4; the D gene is possibly TRBD1 (6 bases). The V end was cut by 6 bases, the J end by 3 bases, with 8 bases between. This CDR3 spans 13 amino acids. Germline V gene data show CDR1 as MNHEY and CDR2 as SMNVEV (reference sequence). The CDR3 sequence: CASSRGANEKLFF. The CDR3, as DNA: TGTGCCAGCAGCAGGGGTGCTAATGAAAAACTGTTTTTT.

This chain connects TRBV6-6 to TRBJ2-3, with 10 bases identical to TRBD2. CDR3 length: 15 amino acids. J gave up 4 bases and V 5 bases, and 6 bases lay outside the gene matches. Germline V gene data show CDR1 as MNHNY and CDR2 as SVGAGI (reference sequence). The CDR3 is CASSQSGRAPDTQYF. In DNA, the CDR3 is TGTGCCAGCAGTCAGAGCGGGAGGGCCCCAGATACGCAGTATTTT.

The genes are TRBV7-9 and TRBJ2-5; TRBD1 aligns across 9 bases. Losses at the gene ends were 1 base for V and 4 bases for J; bases not matched to a gene: 1. Germline-derived CDR1 and CDR2 are SEHNR and FQNEAQ (reference sequence). The CDR3 extends over 14 amino acids. CDR3 sequence: CASSLDRGPETQYF. The CDR3 bases are TGTGCCAGCAGCTTAGACAGGGGGCCAGAGACCCAGTACTTC.

This clone occurred once. The chain has TRBV3-1 (or the pseudogene TRBV3-2) and TRBJ2-4; no clear D gene. This CDR3 is built from 14 residues. Trimming stripped 1 base from V and 15 bases from J, with 19 bases between. In germline, CDR1 is LGHDT, CDR2 YNNKEL (reference sequence). The CDR3 loop is CASSQGLLTPVGYF. The DNA of the CDR3 is TGTGCCAGCAGCCAAGGACTTCTGACTCCCGTTGGGTACTTC.

With regard to this clone: The same CDR3 also results from other DNA sequences found in this sample. Written as DNA, the CDR3 is TGTGCCAGCAGCCGGACGGGAAACTATGGCTACACCTTC. As protein: CASSRTGNYGYTF. The V and J genes are TRBV6-5 and TRBJ1-2; D unresolved. The ends were cut back, 6 bases at V and 2 bases at J, with 10 bases in the middle. The CDR3 covers 13 residues. From germline, CDR1 is MNHEY and CDR2 SVGAGI.

This clone was seen a single time. CDR3 protein: CSVDRSGYTF. For the CDR3, the DNA is TGCAGCGTAGACAGGTCTGGCTACACCTTC. The rearrangement joins TRBV29-1 to TRBJ1-2; D perhaps matches TRBD1 (6 bases). With 6 bases removed from V and 7 bases from J, the gap between germline ends came to 9 bases. The germline V gene has CDR1 SQVTM and CDR2 ANQGSEA. The CDR3 has 10 amino acids.

This chain uses TRBV24-1 with TRBJ1-5; 7 positions match TRBD1. V lost 4 bases and J lost 7; bases outside the gene matches: 12. Germline V gene sequence: CDR1 KGHDR, CDR2 SFDVKD. The CDR3 contains 16 residues. CDR3 sequence reads: CATSEHQTGPTQPQHF. For the CDR3, the DNA is TGTGCCACCAGTGAGCACCAGACAGGGCCTACCCAGCCCCAGCATTTT.

This sequence joins TRBV30 and TRBJ1-5, with D perhaps TRBD1 (6 bases). This CDR3 has 15 residues. Germline CDR1 GTSNPN, CDR2 SVGIG (reference sequence). V lost 3 bases and J lost 2, with 14 bases in between. The CDR3 sequence: CAWRPRGRGNQPQHF. In DNA form, the CDR3 reads TGTGCCTGGAGGCCCAGGGGAAGAGGCAATCAGCCCCAGCATTTT.

This clone was counted a single time. V usage is TRBV6-2 or TRBV6-3 and J usage is TRBJ1-1, with a possible D match to TRBD1 (5 bases). Between the trimmed V and J ends, which lost 0 bases and 1 base, there was a span of 12 bases. Germline lookup yields CDR1 MNHEY and CDR2 SVGEGT. The CDR3 is 16 amino acids. The CDR3 DNA is TGTGCCAGCAGTTACTCGGGTGGCCAGGGGAACACTGAAGCTTTCTTT. Protein: CASSYSGGQGNTEAFF.

V is TRBV2 and J is TRBJ2-7, with 7 bases lining up with TRBD2. The J segment lost 7 bases and the V segment lost 8 bases, leaving 11 bases of the junction unmatched. Germline V gene sequence: CDR1 SNHLY, CDR2 FYNNEI. The CDR3 consists of 13 residues. CDR3 nucleotide sequence: TGTGCCAGCGGGGAGGGGCCTGCGAGAGAGCAGTACTTC. Protein sequence: CASGEGPAREQYF.

The rearrangement uses TRBV2 and TRBJ1-4; possible D gene TRBD1, 5 bases. V gave up 5 bases and J gave up 3 bases, with 7 bases separating them. In germline, CDR1 is SNHLY, CDR2 FYNNEI. The CDR3 totals 13 residues. CDR3 in amino acids: CASSPGANEKLFF. CDR3 DNA: TGTGCCAGCAGTCCGGGGGCTAATGAAAAACTGTTTTTT.

The chain employs TRBV11-3 and TRBJ2-2; D gene ambiguous. Germline values: CDR1 SGHNT, CDR2 YENEEA. Trimming removed 2 bases at V and 1 base at J, with 2 bases between. The CDR3 has 13 amino acids. This CDR3 is CASSLQNTGELFF. The CDR3 DNA reads TGTGCCAGCAGCTTACAGAACACCGGGGAGCTGTTTTTT.

The chain links TRBV11-2 to TRBJ2-2, with D uncertain. Deletions cut 5 bases from V and 7 bases from J, with 8 bases between. The V gene's germline CDR1 is SGHAT and CDR2 FQNNGV. The CDR3 covers 12 residues. The CDR3 DNA reads TGTGCCAGCAGCCACGGGTTCGGGGAGCTGTTTTTT. It is translated as CASSHGFGELFF.

The chain carries TRBV19 and TRBJ1-5; D is perhaps TRBD1 (6 bases). V was pared by 10 bases and J by 9 bases, with 25 bases between. The CDR3 is 15 amino acids. The V gene's germline CDR1 is LNHDA and CDR2 SQIVND (reference sequence). The CDR3 bases are TGTGCCACTAGGAGGGGGTTGGCAGCCCCCTCGCCCCAGCATTTT. It translates to CATRRGLAAPSPQHF. The full variable domain, rest sourced from reference TRBV19 and TRBJ1-5, is DGGITQSPKYLFRKEGQNVTLSCEQNLNHDAMYWYRQDPGQGLRLIYYSQIVNDFQKGDIAEGYSVSREKKESFPLTVTSAQKNPTAFYLCATRRGLAAPSPQHFGDGTRLSIL.